These T cell receptor beta chains were read from a single sample in a study of T cells expressing NK-cell markers. From its re-call of the 5' RACE reads, TCRdb lists each CDR3 protein once, without DNA. The sample table includes 500,000 to 700,000 distinct CDR3 sequences. The sample consisted of blood T cells: a sorted CD56 or NKG2C T cell subset, CD4+ or CD8+ T cells, or bulk PBMC T cells (not recorded which). The source is a man aged 18 to 29 in good health. Each CDR3 is given with its conserved first and last residue.

TRBV15	TRBJ2-7	CATSRGRTSDYEQYF
TRBV7-9	TRBJ2-3	CASSDRGTDTQYF
TRBV21-1	TRBJ2-5	CASSNRLGDRYF
TRBV5-6	TRBJ2-2	CASSGIRNRANTGELFF
TRBV4-3	TRBJ2-7	CASSRGLRAYEQYF
TRBV11-2	TRBJ1-1	CASSPRVGRVNTEAFF
TRBV7-8	TRBJ2-1	CASSVLAGGLSYNEQFF
TRBV6-2/TRBV6-3	TRBJ1-2	CASTDGGGSDGYTF
TRBV6-2/TRBV6-3	TRBJ2-5	CASSYATGGVETQYF
TRBV19	TRBJ2-1	CASSIGGFVNEQFF
TRBV10-3	TRBJ2-5	CATLGDGGETQYF